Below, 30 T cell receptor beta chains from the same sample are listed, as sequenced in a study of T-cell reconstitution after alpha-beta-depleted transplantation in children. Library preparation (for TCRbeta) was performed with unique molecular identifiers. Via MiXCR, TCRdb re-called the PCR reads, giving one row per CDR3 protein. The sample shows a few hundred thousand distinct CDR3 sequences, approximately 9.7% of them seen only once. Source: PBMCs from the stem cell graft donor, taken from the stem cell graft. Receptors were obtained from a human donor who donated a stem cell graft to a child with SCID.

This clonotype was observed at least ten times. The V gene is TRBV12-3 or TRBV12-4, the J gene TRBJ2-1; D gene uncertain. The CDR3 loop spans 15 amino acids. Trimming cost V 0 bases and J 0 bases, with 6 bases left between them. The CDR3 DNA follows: TGTGCCAGCAGTTTAGCAGGGCCCTCCTACAATGAGCAGTTCTTC. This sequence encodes CASSLAGPSYNEQFF.

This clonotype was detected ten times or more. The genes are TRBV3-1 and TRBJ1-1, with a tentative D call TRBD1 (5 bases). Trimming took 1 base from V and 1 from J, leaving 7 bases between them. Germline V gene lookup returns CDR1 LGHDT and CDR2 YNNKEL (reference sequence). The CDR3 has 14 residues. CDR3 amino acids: CASSQVGTNTEAFF. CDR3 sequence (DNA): TGTGCCAGCAGCCAAGTAGGGACGAACACTGAAGCTTTCTTT. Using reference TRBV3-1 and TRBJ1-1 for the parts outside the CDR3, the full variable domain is DTAVSQTPKYLVTQMGNDKSIKCEQNLGHDTMYWYKQDSKKFLKIMFSYNNKELIINETVPNRFSPKSPDKAHLNLHINSLELGDSAVYFCASSQVGTNTEAFFGQGTRLTVV.

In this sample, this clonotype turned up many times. The CDR3 bases are TGTGCCAGCAGCCGACAGGGGGCGAGGGGCTACACCTTC. Residues: CASSRQGARGYTF. The J gene is TRBJ1-2, the V gene TRBV5-4, with TRBD1 matching 10 bases. Germline V lookup: CDR1 SGHNT, CDR2 YYREEE (reference sequence). The CDR3 has 13 amino acids. The V gene end was trimmed by 4 bases and the J gene end by 8 bases; junction bases not matched to a gene: 5.

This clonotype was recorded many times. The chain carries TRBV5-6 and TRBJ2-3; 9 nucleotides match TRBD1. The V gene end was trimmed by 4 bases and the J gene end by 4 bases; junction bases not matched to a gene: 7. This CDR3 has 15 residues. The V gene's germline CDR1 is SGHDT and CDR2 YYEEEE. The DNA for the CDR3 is TGTGCCAGCAGCACCCTGGACAGGGGTCCAGATACGCAGTATTTT. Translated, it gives CASSTLDRGPDTQYF.

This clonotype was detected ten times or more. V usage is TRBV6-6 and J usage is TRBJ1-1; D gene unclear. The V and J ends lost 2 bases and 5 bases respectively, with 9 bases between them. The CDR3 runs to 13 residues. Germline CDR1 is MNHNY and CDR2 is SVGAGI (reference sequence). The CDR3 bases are TGTGCCAGCAGTTACACCACGGGGACTGAAGCTTTCTTT. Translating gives CASSYTTGTEAFF.

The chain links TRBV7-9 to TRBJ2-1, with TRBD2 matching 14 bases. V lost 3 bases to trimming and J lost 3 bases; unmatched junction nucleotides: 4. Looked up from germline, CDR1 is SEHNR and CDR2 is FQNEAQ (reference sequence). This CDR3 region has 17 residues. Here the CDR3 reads CASSFGTSGGNYNEQFF. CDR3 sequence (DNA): TGTGCCAGCAGCTTCGGGACTAGCGGGGGTAACTACAATGAGCAGTTCTTC.

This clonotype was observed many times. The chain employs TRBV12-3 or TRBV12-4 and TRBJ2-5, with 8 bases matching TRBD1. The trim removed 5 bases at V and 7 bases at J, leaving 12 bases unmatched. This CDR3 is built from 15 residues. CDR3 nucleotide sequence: TGTGCCAGCAGTGTTCCGGGACAGGCTAAGTGGACCCAGTACTTC. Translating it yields CASSVPGQAKWTQYF.

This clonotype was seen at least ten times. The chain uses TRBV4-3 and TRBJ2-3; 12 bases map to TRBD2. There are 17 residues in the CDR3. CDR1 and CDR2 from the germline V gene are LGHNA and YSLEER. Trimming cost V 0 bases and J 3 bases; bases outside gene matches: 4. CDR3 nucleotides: TGCGCCAGCAGCCAAGATGGACTAGCGGGGCGAACAGATACGCAGTATTTT. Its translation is CASSQDGLAGRTDTQYF.

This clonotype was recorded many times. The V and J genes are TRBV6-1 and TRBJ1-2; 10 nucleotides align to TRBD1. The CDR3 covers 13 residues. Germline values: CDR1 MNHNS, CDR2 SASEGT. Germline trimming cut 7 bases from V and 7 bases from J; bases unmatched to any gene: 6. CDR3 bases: TGTGCCAGCACTCGACAGGGGGCTCGTGGCTACACCTTC. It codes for CASTRQGARGYTF.

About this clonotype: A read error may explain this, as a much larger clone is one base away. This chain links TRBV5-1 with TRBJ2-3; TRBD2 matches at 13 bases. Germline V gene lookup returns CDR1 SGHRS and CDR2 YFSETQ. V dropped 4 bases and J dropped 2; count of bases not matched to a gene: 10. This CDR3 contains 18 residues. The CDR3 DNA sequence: TGCGCCAGCAGCCCGGGACTAGCGGGGTCCCTAGTCACAGATACGCAGTATTTT. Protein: CASSPGLAGSLVTDTQYF. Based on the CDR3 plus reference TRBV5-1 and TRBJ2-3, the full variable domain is KAGVTQTPRYLIKTRGQQVTLSCSPISGHRSVSWYQQTPGQGLQFLFEYFSETQRNKGNFPGRFSGRQFSNSRSEMNVSTLELGDSALYLCASSPGLAGSLVTDTQYFGPGTRLTVL.

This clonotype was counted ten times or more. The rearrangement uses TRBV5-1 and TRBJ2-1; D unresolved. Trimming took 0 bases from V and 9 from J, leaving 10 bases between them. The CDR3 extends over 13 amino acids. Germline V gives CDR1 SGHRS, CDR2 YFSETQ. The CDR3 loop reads CASSLASLGEQFF. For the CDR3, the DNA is TGCGCCAGCAGCTTGGCGAGCCTCGGTGAGCAGTTCTTC.

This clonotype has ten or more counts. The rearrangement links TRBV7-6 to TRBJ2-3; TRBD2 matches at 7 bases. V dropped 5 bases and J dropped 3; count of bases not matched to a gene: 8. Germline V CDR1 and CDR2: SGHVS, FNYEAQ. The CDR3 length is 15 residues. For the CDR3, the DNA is TGTGCCAGCAGCGGGGGACTAATGACAACAGATACGCAGTATTTT. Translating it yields CASSGGLMTTDTQYF.

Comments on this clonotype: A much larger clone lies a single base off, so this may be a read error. This CDR3 is CCALPLGASYNSPLHF. For the CDR3, the DNA is TGCTGTGCCCTACCCCTGGGGGCTTCCTATAATTCACCCCTCCACTTT. This chain connects TRBV20-1 to TRBJ1-6; D might be TRBD1 (6 bases). CDR1 is DFQATT and CDR2 is SNEGSKA in the germline V gene (reference sequence). The CDR3 consists of 16 residues.

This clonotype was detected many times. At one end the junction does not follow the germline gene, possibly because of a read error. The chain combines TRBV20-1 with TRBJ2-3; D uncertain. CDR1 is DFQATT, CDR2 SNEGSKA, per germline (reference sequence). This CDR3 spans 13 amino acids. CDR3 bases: TGCAGTGCTAACCCACAAGGGTCTACCCTTTATCATTTT. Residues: CSANPQGSTLYHF.

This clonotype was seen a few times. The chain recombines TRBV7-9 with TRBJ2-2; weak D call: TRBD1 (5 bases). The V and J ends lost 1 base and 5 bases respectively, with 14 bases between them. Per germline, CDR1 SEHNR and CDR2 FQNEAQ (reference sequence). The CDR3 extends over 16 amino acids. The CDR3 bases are TGTGCCAGCAGCTTAGGGGGCACTGCAGTGACCGGGGAGCTGTTTTTT. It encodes CASSLGGTAVTGELFF.

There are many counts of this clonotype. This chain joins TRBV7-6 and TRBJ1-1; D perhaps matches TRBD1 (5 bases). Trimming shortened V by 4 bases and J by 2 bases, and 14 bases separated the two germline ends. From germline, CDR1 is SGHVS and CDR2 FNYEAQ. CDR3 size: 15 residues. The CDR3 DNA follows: TGTGCCAGCAGCTCGCTTTCGACAGCTAACACTGAAGCTTTCTTT. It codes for CASSSLSTANTEAFF.

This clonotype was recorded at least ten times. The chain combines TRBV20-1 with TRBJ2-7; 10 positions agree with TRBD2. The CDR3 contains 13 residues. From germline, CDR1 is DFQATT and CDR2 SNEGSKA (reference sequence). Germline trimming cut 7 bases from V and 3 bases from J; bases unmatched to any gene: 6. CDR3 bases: TGCAGTGGAAGGACTAGCGGTCGCTACGAGCAGTACTTC. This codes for CSGRTSGRYEQYF.

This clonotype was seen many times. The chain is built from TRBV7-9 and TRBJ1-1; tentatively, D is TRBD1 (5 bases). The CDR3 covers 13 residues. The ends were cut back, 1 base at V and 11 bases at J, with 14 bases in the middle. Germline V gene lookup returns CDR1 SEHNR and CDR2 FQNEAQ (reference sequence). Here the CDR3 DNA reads TGTGCCAGCAGCTTAGAGGGGTTGTTCGGGGCTTTCTTT. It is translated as CASSLEGLFGAFF.

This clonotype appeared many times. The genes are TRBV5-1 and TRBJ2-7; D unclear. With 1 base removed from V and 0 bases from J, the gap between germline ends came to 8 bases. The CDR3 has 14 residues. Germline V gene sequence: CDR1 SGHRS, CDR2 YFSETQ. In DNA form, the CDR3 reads TGCGCCAGCAGCTTGTTTCCTACCTCCTACGAGCAGTACTTC. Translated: CASSLFPTSYEQYF.

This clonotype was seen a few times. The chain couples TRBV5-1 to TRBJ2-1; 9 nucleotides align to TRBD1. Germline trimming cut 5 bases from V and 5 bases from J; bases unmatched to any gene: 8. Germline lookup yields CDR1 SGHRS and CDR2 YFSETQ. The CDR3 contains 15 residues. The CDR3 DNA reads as TGCGCCAGCAGTCCAGGACAGGGGCAGCACAATGAGCAGTTCTTC. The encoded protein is CASSPGQGQHNEQFF.

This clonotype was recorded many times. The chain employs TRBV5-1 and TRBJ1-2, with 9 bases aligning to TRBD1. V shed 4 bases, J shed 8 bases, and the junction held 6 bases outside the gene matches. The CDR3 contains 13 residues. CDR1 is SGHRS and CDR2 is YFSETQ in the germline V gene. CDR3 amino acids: CASSQGQGDGYTF. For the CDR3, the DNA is TGCGCCAGCAGCCAGGGACAGGGCGACGGCTACACCTTC.

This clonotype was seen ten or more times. CDR3: CASSFRSYEQYF. For the CDR3, the DNA is TGTGCCAGCAGCTTTCGCAGCTACGAGCAGTACTTC. The chain has TRBV5-6 and TRBJ2-7; D gene unclear. CDR3 length equals 12 residues. Germline CDR1 and CDR2: SGHDT and YYEEEE. V lost 2 bases and J lost 3, with 6 bases in between.

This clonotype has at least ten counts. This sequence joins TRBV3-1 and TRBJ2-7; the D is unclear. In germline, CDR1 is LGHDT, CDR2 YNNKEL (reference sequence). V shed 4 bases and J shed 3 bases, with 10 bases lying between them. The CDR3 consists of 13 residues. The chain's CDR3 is CASSRPWGYEQYF. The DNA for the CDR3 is TGTGCCAGCAGCCGGCCCTGGGGCTACGAGCAGTACTTC.

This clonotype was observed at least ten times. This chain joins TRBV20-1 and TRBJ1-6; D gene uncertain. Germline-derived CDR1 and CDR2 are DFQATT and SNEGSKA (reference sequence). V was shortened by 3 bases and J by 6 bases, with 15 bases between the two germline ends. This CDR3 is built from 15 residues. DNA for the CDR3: TGCAGTGCTAGGATCGACGTTTTAGCTAATTCACCCCTCCACTTT. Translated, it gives CSARIDVLANSPLHF.

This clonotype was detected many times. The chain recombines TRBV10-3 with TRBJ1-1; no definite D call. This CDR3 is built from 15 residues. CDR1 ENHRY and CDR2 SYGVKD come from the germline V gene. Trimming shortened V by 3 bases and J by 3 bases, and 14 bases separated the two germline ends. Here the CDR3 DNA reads TGTGCCATCAGTGACCGCTCCCTTTCGGACACTGAAGCTTTCTTT. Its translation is CAISDRSLSDTEAFF.

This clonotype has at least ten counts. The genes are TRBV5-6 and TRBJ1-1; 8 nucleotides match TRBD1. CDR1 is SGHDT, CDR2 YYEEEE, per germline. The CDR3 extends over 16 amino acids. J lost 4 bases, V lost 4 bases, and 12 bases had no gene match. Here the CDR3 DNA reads TGTGCCAGCAGCCACCCAGGGGGCTGGGAGGGCACTGAAGCTTTCTTT. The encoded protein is CASSHPGGWEGTEAFF.

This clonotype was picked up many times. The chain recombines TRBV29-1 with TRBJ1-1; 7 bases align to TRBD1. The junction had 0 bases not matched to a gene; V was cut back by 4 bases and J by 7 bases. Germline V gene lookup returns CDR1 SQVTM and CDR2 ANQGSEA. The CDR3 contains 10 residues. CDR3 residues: CSVGDSEAFF. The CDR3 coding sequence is TGCAGCGTTGGGGACAGTGAAGCTTTCTTT.

The DNA of the CDR3 is TGTGCCAGTAAGGACCGGGCAGGAGATACGCAGTATTTT. Encoded protein: CASKDRAGDTQYF. This sequence joins TRBV19 and TRBJ2-3; D remains unclear. The CDR3 sequence is 13 residues long. The V gene lost 7 bases and the J gene lost 5 bases, with 13 bases spanning the gap. Per germline, CDR1 LNHDA and CDR2 SQIVND (reference sequence).

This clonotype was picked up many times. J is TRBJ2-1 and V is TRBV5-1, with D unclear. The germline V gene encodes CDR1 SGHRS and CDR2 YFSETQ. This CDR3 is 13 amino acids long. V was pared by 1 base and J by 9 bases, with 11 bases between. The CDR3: CASSLQDITEQFF. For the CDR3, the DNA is TGCGCCAGCAGCTTGCAAGACATCACTGAGCAGTTCTTC.

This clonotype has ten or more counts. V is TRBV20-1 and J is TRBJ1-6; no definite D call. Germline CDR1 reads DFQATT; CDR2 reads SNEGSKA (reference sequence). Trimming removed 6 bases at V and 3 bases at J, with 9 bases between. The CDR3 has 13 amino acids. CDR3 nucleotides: TGCAGTGCAACCCAGGACTATAATTCACCCCTCCACTTT. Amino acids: CSATQDYNSPLHF.